This TCR beta chain emerged from a study of Graves' ophthalmopathy and Graves' hyperthyroidism. Across the whole study: Blood was drawn at initial diagnosis, before any treatment. Study results and caveats: Blood also harbored most expanded thyroid clonotypes above 0.001 frequency. Ophthalmopathy progression predictions by the model showed approximately 75% specificity and over 60% sensitivity.

V dropped 5 bases and J dropped 2 bases, with 12 bases sitting between them. Germline assignment: CDR1 SNHLY and CDR2 FYNNEI. The CDR3 covers 14 residues. The hyperthyroidism patients, aged 18 to 65, had been newly diagnosed, with under 2 months' duration. Investigators amplified TCR beta CDR3 regions from RNA transcripts. First-round RT-PCR employed HTBI primers, with a second-round multiplex PCR after it. TCRdb passed the multiplex PCR reads through MiXCR, listing each CDR3 protein once. The sample lists about 620,000 distinct CDR3 sequences; approximately 21% were seen once. This clonotype has a count of ten or more. Its specificity is not known.

This clonotype was sampled from a woman between 18 and 29 years old with stable Graves' hyperthyroidism. Some clones in this sample may be carry-over from other donors' samples. J is TRBJ2-5 and V is TRBV2; perhaps TRBD1 as D (6 bases). The sample consisted of peripheral blood. The chain's CDR3 is CASSLVDRQETQYF. The CDR3 region has the DNA TGTGCCAGCAGTCTCGTGGACAGACAAGAGACCCAGTACTTC.